The 32 T cell receptor beta chains listed next were all sequenced from one sample in a study of T cells in Graves' hyperthyroidism and ophthalmopathy. TCR beta CDR3 sequences were amplified from RNA transcripts. First-round RT-PCR of the TCR CDR3 relied on the HTBI primer set. TCRdb analysed the multiplex PCR reads with MiXCR anew, one entry per CDR3 protein. The data show more than 550,000 distinct CDR3 sequences, 17% seen once. The sequenced sample consisted of blood. These receptors all come from a man aged 45-60 years with Graves' hyperthyroidism.

This clonotype came up a few times. The rearrangement links TRBV4-1 to TRBJ2-3; the D is unclear. The length of the CDR3 is 16 residues. Trimming pared 1 base from V and 2 bases from J, leaving 13 bases between. Germline V gives CDR1 MGHRA, CDR2 YSYEKL. The DNA for the CDR3 is TGCGCCAGCAGCCAAGCTGTCGCCCTACTCACAGATACGCAGTATTTT. It encodes CASSQAVALLTDTQYF.

This clonotype was counted between two and nine times. This chain uses TRBV19 with TRBJ2-7; a possible D gene is TRBD2 (6 bases). V shed 5 bases and J shed 7 bases, with 21 bases lying between them. The CDR3 totals 15 residues. Looked up from germline, CDR1 is LNHDA and CDR2 is SQIVND (reference sequence). The CDR3 region has the DNA TGTGCCAGTAGTTATAACCGGGACTCCCGCCGTGAGCAGTACTTC. Its translation is CASSYNRDSRREQYF. Full variable domain (missing parts from reference TRBV19 and TRBJ2-7): DGGITQSPKYLFRKEGQNVTLSCEQNLNHDAMYWYRQDPGQGLRLIYYSQIVNDFQKGDIAEGYSVSREKKESFPLTVTSAQKNPTAFYLCASSYNRDSRREQYFGPGTRLTVT.

This clonotype was picked up many times. J is TRBJ2-3 and V is TRBV7-2; TRBD2 agrees at 8 bases. The CDR3 is 16 amino acids. The germline V gene has CDR1 SGHTA and CDR2 FQGNSA. Germline trimming cut 2 bases from V and 1 base from J; bases unmatched to any gene: 5. The CDR3 protein is CASSLRILAGTDTQYF. CDR3 bases: TGTGCCAGCAGCTTAAGAATACTAGCGGGCACAGATACGCAGTATTTT. The full variable domain, with the rest looked up from reference TRBV7-2 and TRBJ2-3, is GAGVSQSPSNKVTEKGKDVELRCDPISGHTALYWYRQSLGQGLEFLIYFQGNSAPDKSGLPSDRFSAERTGGSVSTLTIQRTQQEDSAVYLCASSLRILAGTDTQYFGPGTRLTVL.

This clonotype was observed at least ten times. The V gene is TRBV28, the J gene TRBJ2-1; no definite D call. Germline V gives CDR1 MDHEN, CDR2 SYDVKM. V was trimmed by 2 bases and J by 10 bases, leaving 6 bases between them. The CDR3 has 11 amino acids. The CDR3 DNA is TGTGCCAGCAGTTTAGCGGCGGAGCAGTTCTTC. This translates into CASSLAAEQFF. The variable domain in full, with the rest retrieved from reference TRBV28 and TRBJ2-1, is DVKVTQSSRYLVKRTGEKVFLECVQDMDHENMFWYRQDPGLGLRLIYFSYDVKMKEKGDIPEGYSVSREKKERFSLILESASTNQTSMYLCASSLAAEQFFGPGTRLTVL.

This clonotype was observed many times. This chain uses TRBV28 with TRBJ1-3; D gene ambiguous. Germline lookup yields CDR1 MDHEN and CDR2 SYDVKM. The V end was cut by 2 bases, the J end by 4 bases, with 3 bases between. The CDR3 is made up of 12 amino acids. DNA for the CDR3: TGTGCCAGCAGTTTAAACGGAAACACCATATATTTT. It translates to CASSLNGNTIYF.

This clonotype was found many times. The rearrangement joins TRBV12-3 or TRBV12-4 to TRBJ2-7; D ambiguous. V was cut by 6 bases and J by 2 bases, with 14 bases left in between. The CDR3 is made up of 14 amino acids. Here the CDR3 DNA reads TGTGCCAGCAGCCGAGGACCTTACCCCTACGAGCAGTACTTC. This encodes CASSRGPYPYEQYF.

The sample holds many counts of this clonotype. The chain couples TRBV6-2 or TRBV6-3 to TRBJ2-1, with TRBD2 identical over 14 bases. V shed 5 bases, J shed 8 bases, and the junction held 11 bases outside the gene matches. The CDR3 loop spans 17 amino acids. CDR1 and CDR2 from the germline V gene are MNHEY and SVGEGT. CDR3 in amino acids: CASSQLPGLAGADEQFF. The CDR3 DNA follows: TGTGCCAGCAGTCAACTGCCGGGACTAGCGGGAGCCGATGAGCAGTTCTTC.

To note about this clonotype: A read error may be the cause here, since a much bigger clone is one base away. The chain carries TRBV24-1 and TRBJ2-7, with D tentatively TRBD2 (5 bases). V lost 5 bases to trimming and J lost 9 bases, with 16 bases between them. Germline V lookup: CDR1 KGHDR, CDR2 SFDVKD. This CDR3 comprises 13 residues. CDR3 bases: TGTGCCACCAGTGGTAATTTAGAGGGCGGGCAGTACTTC. Its translation: CATSGNLEGGQYF.

The V call is TRBV5-1, the J call TRBJ2-5; D is perhaps TRBD1 (6 bases). There are 14 residues in the CDR3. The germline CDR1 and CDR2 sequences are SGHRS and YFSETQ. Trimming left V 4 bases short and J 5 bases short, with 15 bases between. This CDR3 reads CASSAQGIQETQYF. The CDR3 nucleotides are TGCGCCAGCAGCGCACAGGGTATCCAGGAGACCCAGTACTTC.

V is TRBV7-6 and J is TRBJ2-7, with a tentative D call TRBD2 (6 bases). The CDR3 contains 18 residues. V gave up 5 bases and J gave up 3 bases, with 26 bases separating them. Germline V gene lookup returns CDR1 SGHVS and CDR2 FNYEAQ. CDR3 sequence reads: CASSNPFRGPGVSYEQYF. The DNA of the CDR3 is TGTGCCAGCAGCAATCCATTTAGGGGACCGGGAGTCAGCTACGAGCAGTACTTC.

This clonotype was observed many times. The J gene is TRBJ2-5, the V gene TRBV28; 8 positions agree with TRBD2. The CDR3 runs to 15 residues. With 3 bases clipped from V and 5 bases from J, the junction kept 8 bases outside the gene matches. Per germline, CDR1 MDHEN and CDR2 SYDVKM. The CDR3 loop is CASSFAGRAWETQYF. The CDR3 region has the DNA TGTGCCAGCAGTTTTGCCGGGAGGGCCTGGGAGACCCAGTACTTC.

This clonotype was found a few times. One junction end does not reproduce the germline sequence, and a read error may be involved. The genes are TRBV6-4 and TRBJ2-2; D is tentatively TRBD1 or TRBD2 (5 bases each). Germline values: CDR1 MRHNA, CDR2 SNTAGT. This CDR3 contains 15 residues. The CDR3 bases are TGTGCCAGCAGTTACTCGAGGGGAAGCACCGGGGAGCTGTTTTTT. It encodes CASSYSRGSTGELFF.

Many counts were recorded for this clonotype. The V call is TRBV11-2, the J call TRBJ1-3; 7 positions agree with TRBD1. The CDR3 covers 17 residues. Germline V gene lookup returns CDR1 SGHAT and CDR2 FQNNGV. Unmatched junction bases numbered 12, after V lost 3 bases and J lost 4 bases. The CDR3 sequence: CASSFNTGTAYGNTIYF. DNA for the CDR3: TGTGCCAGCAGCTTTAATACCGGGACAGCCTACGGAAACACCATATATTTT.

V gene TRBV20-1 combines with J gene TRBJ2-7; 7 bases fit TRBD1. With V trimmed by 8 bases and J by 4 bases, 14 bases remained unmatched. The length of the CDR3 is 14 residues. Germline assignment: CDR1 DFQATT and CDR2 SNEGSKA (reference sequence). The CDR3 sequence: CSLLPGTAFYEQYF. CDR3 in DNA: TGCAGTCTCCTCCCTGGGACAGCTTTTTACGAGCAGTACTTC.

This clonotype has ten or more counts. V usage is TRBV5-1 and J usage is TRBJ1-1; the D is unclear. V was shortened by 2 bases and J by 0 bases, with 8 bases between the two germline ends. This CDR3 has 14 residues. Germline V gene sequence: CDR1 SGHRS, CDR2 YFSETQ. For the CDR3, the DNA is TGCGCCAGCAGCTTCGTAAGCATGAACACTGAAGCTTTCTTT. It is translated as CASSFVSMNTEAFF.

There are many counts of this clonotype. The chain is built from TRBV2 and TRBJ2-1, with 10 bases fitting TRBD1. This CDR3 region has 15 residues. The germline gives CDR1 SNHLY, CDR2 FYNNEI. V dropped 11 bases and J dropped 0; count of bases not matched to a gene: 7. The CDR3 loop is CADRTGGGSYNEQFF. DNA for the CDR3: TGTGCCGACCGGACAGGGGGAGGCTCCTACAATGAGCAGTTCTTC.

The chain couples TRBV29-1 to TRBJ1-1; no clear D gene. The CDR3 is 14 amino acids. V shed 7 bases and J shed 5 bases, with 20 bases lying between them. Germline assignment: CDR1 SQVTM and CDR2 ANQGSEA. The CDR3 loop reads CSASPTQSRTEAFF. The CDR3 bases are TGCAGCGCTTCTCCGACCCAATCGAGGACTGAAGCTTTCTTT.

This clonotype has a single count. A much larger clone lies one base from this, so it may be a read error. The genes are TRBV28 and TRBJ2-2; 10 positions match TRBD2. V was pared by 11 bases and J by 6 bases, with 9 bases of the junction left unmatched. Germline V gives CDR1 MDHEN, CDR2 SYDVKM. The CDR3 is 14 amino acids. The CDR3 DNA is TGTGCCGGCATTCCGGGACTAGCGCCCGGGGAGCTGTTTTTT. This encodes CAGIPGLAPGELFF.

The V call is TRBV6-1, the J call TRBJ1-1; 7 nucleotides agree with TRBD1. The germline V gene encodes CDR1 MNHNS and CDR2 SASEGT. The junction had 5 bases not matched to a gene; V was cut back by 7 bases and J by 0 bases. This CDR3 is built from 14 residues. This CDR3 reads CASTAQGMNTEAFF. The CDR3 bases are TGTGCCAGCACAGCACAGGGGATGAACACTGAAGCTTTCTTT.

This clonotype was picked up a small number of times. The chain carries TRBV30 and TRBJ1-1; D not certain. The V gene's germline CDR1 is GTSNPN and CDR2 SVGIG (reference sequence). The CDR3 contains 13 residues. The CDR3 bases are TGTGCGGCGATTCGGGGATCAGCGACTGAAGCTTTCTTT. The encoded protein is CAAIRGSATEAFF. The whole variable domain, filled in from reference TRBV30 and TRBJ1-1, reads SQTIHQWPATLVQPVGSPLSLECTVEGTSNPNLYWYRQAAGRGLQLLFYSVGIGQISSEVPQNLSASRPQDRQFILSSKKLLLSDSGFYLCAAIRGSATEAFFGQGTRLTVV.

Only a few counts were recorded for this clonotype. The rearrangement uses TRBV5-1 and TRBJ2-1, with 9 bases lining up with TRBD2. The CDR3 contains 15 residues. Germline assignment: CDR1 SGHRS and CDR2 YFSETQ. Trimming removed 4 bases from V and 5 bases from J; junction bases left unmatched: 7. The CDR3 is CASSPGGRVNNEQFF. The CDR3 nucleotides are TGCGCCAGCAGCCCGGGCGGGAGGGTAAACAATGAGCAGTTCTTC.

This clonotype was found a few times. The chain uses TRBV5-6 and TRBJ2-5; possible D gene TRBD1, 7 bases. Germline CDR1 and CDR2: SGHDT and YYEEEE. V was shortened by 7 bases and J by 5 bases, with 15 bases between the two germline ends. The CDR3 has 13 residues. CDR3 amino acids: CASHWRGQETQYF. The CDR3 DNA is TGTGCCAGCCATTGGAGGGGGCAGGAGACCCAGTACTTC.

This clonotype occurred many times. The chain has TRBV12-3 or TRBV12-4 and TRBJ2-1; the D is unclear. With 5 bases removed from V and 10 bases from J, the gap between germline ends came to 18 bases. The CDR3 is 14 amino acids. The CDR3 coding sequence is TGTGCCAGCAGTCAGAGGACCGTACGGCCGGAGCAGTTCTTC. It is translated as CASSQRTVRPEQFF.

J is TRBJ2-2 and V is TRBV24-1, with D perhaps TRBD1 (5 bases). The germline V gene has CDR1 KGHDR and CDR2 SFDVKD. Trimming removed 1 base at V and 2 bases at J, with 7 bases between. The CDR3 consists of 15 residues. CDR3 sequence reads: CATSDFGANTGELFF. The CDR3 coding sequence is TGTGCCACCAGTGATTTTGGGGCCAACACCGGGGAGCTGTTTTTT.

The J gene is TRBJ2-6, the V gene TRBV6-2 or TRBV6-3; D is possibly TRBD1 or TRBD2 (5 bases each). CDR1 is MNHEY, CDR2 SVGEGT, per germline. Trimming took 6 bases from V and 2 from J, leaving 23 bases between them. CDR3 length equals 19 residues. This chain's CDR3 is CASRRNPTRGPPGANVLTF. DNA for the CDR3: TGTGCCAGCAGACGGAACCCAACACGGGGACCCCCTGGGGCCAACGTCCTGACTTTC.

This clonotype was seen ten or more times. V usage is TRBV29-1 and J usage is TRBJ1-1; tentatively, D is TRBD1 (5 bases). The V end lost 6 bases, the J end lost 11 bases, and 16 bases lay between the germline ends. Germline values: CDR1 SQVTM, CDR2 ANQGSEA. This CDR3 is built from 11 residues. The CDR3 loop reads CSVGPGLPAFF. The CDR3 DNA reads as TGCAGCGTGGGACCGGGACTCCCCGCTTTCTTT.

The chain carries TRBV20-1 and TRBJ2-3, with D possibly matching TRBD2 (6 bases). The germline V and J ends were trimmed by 0 bases and 4 bases, with 11 bases remaining between them. Germline assignment: CDR1 DFQATT and CDR2 SNEGSKA (reference sequence). This CDR3 contains 14 residues. The chain's CDR3 is CSAREDLAPDTQYF. Here the CDR3 DNA reads TGCAGTGCTAGAGAGGATCTAGCGCCAGATACGCAGTATTTT.

The CDR3 coding sequence is TGTGCCAGCAGCCTAAACCGGCACGATACGCAGTATTTT. Amino acid sequence: CASSLNRHDTQYF. This rearrangement joins TRBV7-2 to TRBJ2-3; D gene ambiguous. The germline V gene encodes CDR1 SGHTA and CDR2 FQGNSA. CDR3 length equals 13 residues. V lost 5 bases and J 6 bases, leaving 12 bases between the germline ends.

The sample holds many counts of this clonotype. The J gene is TRBJ2-7, the V gene TRBV12-3 or TRBV12-4, with TRBD2 matching over 10 bases. The CDR3 is 13 residues long. The trim removed 6 bases at V and 5 bases at J, leaving 4 bases unmatched. For the CDR3, the DNA is TGTGCCAGCAGCCCTAGCGGGAGCGACGAGCAGTACTTC. Protein: CASSPSGSDEQYF.

This chain connects TRBV9 to TRBJ1-5; D is undetermined. V dropped 2 bases and J dropped 4 bases, with 13 bases sitting between them. Germline CDR1 SGDLS, CDR2 YYNGEE. The CDR3 is 15 residues long. The CDR3 DNA reads as TGTGCCAGCAGCGTCTCAACTAATGGTAATCAGCCCCAGCATTTT. Its translation is CASSVSTNGNQPQHF.

This clonotype has a handful of counts. The J gene is TRBJ1-2, the V gene TRBV29-1; D is possibly TRBD1 (5 bases). Germline CDR1 is SQVTM and CDR2 is ANQGSEA. CDR3 length: 14 amino acids. V was shortened by 2 bases and J by 0 bases, with 10 bases between the two germline ends. This CDR3 reads CSVESGGANYGYTF. CDR3 coding DNA: TGCAGCGTTGAATCGGGGGGAGCTAACTATGGCTACACCTTC.

The V and J genes are TRBV6-1 and TRBJ2-2; no clear D. Germline V gives CDR1 MNHNS, CDR2 SASEGT. This CDR3 has 14 residues. The germline V and J ends were trimmed by 10 bases and 0 bases, with 12 bases remaining between them. The CDR3 loop reads CATPQDPNTGELFF. In DNA form, the CDR3 reads TGTGCCACCCCCCAGGACCCGAACACCGGGGAGCTGTTTTTT.